Listed below are T cell receptor beta chains from one sample, sequenced in a study of blood T cell repertoires in COVID-19. This table comes from immunoSEQ multiplex PCR, and its TCRdb copy is limited to in-frame clones, with some not included. Found here are fewer than 30,000 clones, roughly 80% of them singletons; the top ten hold 15% to 20%. Sequences were obtained from peripheral blood. The receptors come from a woman aged 55-75 years with acute or convalescent COVID-19. Each CDR3 is given with its conserved first and last residue. A D gene is named only where the DNA matches it firmly. Only some rows state a clone size, as once, few, many or a class for expanded clones.

CDR3nt | CDR3aa | j_gene | abundance | v_gene | d_gene
TGTGCCAGCAGCTCAAGACTAGCGGGGTACAATGAGCAGTTCTTC | CASSSRLAGYNEQFF | TRBJ2-1 | few | TRBV9 | TRBD2
TGTGCCAGCAGCCAGGGACAGTACACTGAAGCTTTCTTT | CASSQGQYTEAFF | TRBJ1-1 | . | TRBV3-1/TRBV3-2 | TRBD1
TGTGCCAGCAGCGTTGCGGGACAGGGGAACACTGAAGCTTTCTTT | CASSVAGQGNTEAFF | TRBJ1-1 | . | TRBV9 | TRBD1
TGTGCCAGCAGTTTAGGGGGGGGCGCTGGTAATGAGCAGTTCTTC | CASSLGGGAGNEQFF | TRBJ2-1 | . | TRBV28 | .
TGTGCCAGCAGCAAAAAGATAGTTCCGGGACAGGGGTATGAAAAACTGTTTTTT | CASSKKIVPGQGYEKLFF | TRBJ1-4 | . | TRBV21-1 | .
TGTGCCAGCAGCGTAGAAGGACAGGGGAGTTCTGGAAACACCATATATTTT | CASSVEGQGSSGNTIYF | TRBJ1-3 | few | TRBV9 | TRBD1
TGTGCCAGCAGCCATGGGACAGCTGAATACTACGAGCAGTACTTC | CASSHGTAEYYEQYF | TRBJ2-7 | . | TRBV7-8 | TRBD1
TGTGCCAGCAGCCCGGAACCGGGGTATGTTGCGACTGAAGCTTTCTTT | CASSPEPGYVATEAFF | TRBJ1-1 | . | TRBV5-6 | .
TGCGCCAGCAGCCCTTCGCGCCCCGGGCAGGGCACTGAAGCTTTCTTT | CASSPSRPGQGTEAFF | TRBJ1-1 | few | TRBV4-1 | .
TGTGCCAGCAGCCAAGAACTGAGGACAGGGGGCCACGAGCAGTACTTC | CASSQELRTGGHEQYF | TRBJ2-7 | . | TRBV3-1/TRBV3-2 | TRBD1
TGTGCCAGCAGCCCACTGGTTTCTGGGGCCAACGTCCTGACTTTC | CASSPLVSGANVLTF | TRBJ2-6 | . | TRBV7-3 | .
TGTGCCAGCACGGGGGATCGGGAGACCCAGTACTTC | CASTGDRETQYF | TRBJ2-5 | . | TRBV6-5 | .
TGCGCCAGCAGCTTGCAGGGGTATGGTCAAGAGACCCAGTACTTC | CASSLQGYGQETQYF | TRBJ2-5 | . | TRBV5-1 | .
TGTGCCAGTAGAGAGATAGAAAGACAGGGCCCATATGTCGGCTACACCTTC | CASREIERQGPYVGYTF | TRBJ1-2 | once | TRBV19 | TRBD1
TGCGCCAGCAGCCCCGGGGGGCAGGGAACAACTAATGAAAAACTGTTTTTT | CASSPGGQGTTNEKLFF | TRBJ1-4 | few | TRBV5-1 | .
TGTGCCAGCAGCTTAACGAGGTCTGGAAACACCATATATTTT | CASSLTRSGNTIYF | TRBJ1-3 | once | TRBV7-8 | .
TGCGCCAGCAGTAGGGACAGGTCGAACACCGGGGAGCTGTTTTTT | CASSRDRSNTGELFF | TRBJ2-2 | . | TRBV10-1 | TRBD1
TGTGCCAGCAGTTATTTTCGGGAAAACACCGGGGAGCTGTTTTTT | CASSYFRENTGELFF | TRBJ2-2 | . | TRBV6-5 | .
TGTGCCAGCAGTTTATCGTACGGTGGGGGCGTCAATTCACCCCTCCACTTT | CASSLSYGGGVNSPLHF | TRBJ1-6 | few | TRBV27 | .
TGCGCCAGCAGTGCTACCGGGAAGAACACCGGGGAGCTGTTTTTT | CASSATGKNTGELFF | TRBJ2-2 | . | TRBV10-2 | .
TGTGCCAGCAGCTTCACTAGCGGATCCTCCTACAATGAGCAGTTCTTC | CASSFTSGSSYNEQFF | TRBJ2-1 | . | TRBV5-8 | TRBD2
TGTGCCAGCAGACGGGATACCTACTCCTACAATGAGCAGTTCTTC | CASRRDTYSYNEQFF | TRBJ2-1 | . | TRBV7-6 | .
TGTGCCTGGAGTGGGGGAGGCTCGAGCTCCTACAATGAGCAGTTCTTC | CAWSGGGSSSYNEQFF | TRBJ2-1 | . | TRBV30 | .
TGTGCCAGCAGCGTAGGGGGCGGGGGGGATCATGAGCAGTTCTTC | CASSVGGGGDHEQFF | TRBJ2-1 | . | TRBV9 | TRBD2
TGTGCCAGCAGCTTTGCAGGGAACTATAGCAATCAGCCCCAGCATTTT | CASSFAGNYSNQPQHF | TRBJ1-5 | few | TRBV11-3 | .
TGTGCCAGCAGCCCCACCCGGGACTCAGAAGCTTTCTTT | CASSPTRDSEAFF | TRBJ1-1 | . | TRBV5-6 | .
TGCGCCAGCAGCTTTCAGAGCACAGATACGCAGTATTTT | CASSFQSTDTQYF | TRBJ2-3 | . | TRBV5-1 | .
TGTGCCAGCAGTTACTCTGCAGGGCGGACTGAAGCTTTCTTT | CASSYSAGRTEAFF | TRBJ1-1 | . | TRBV6-5 | .
TGTGCCACCAGTGATCCGGCACAGATCCAAGAGACCCAGTACTTC | CATSDPAQIQETQYF | TRBJ2-5 | . | TRBV24-1 | .
TGTGCCAGCAGCGTAGCTACAACAGCGGGGGGCTACAATGAGCAGTTCTTC | CASSVATTAGGYNEQFF | TRBJ2-1 | . | TRBV9 | TRBD2
TGTGCCAGCAGCGTAGGGATCGGGGACAGGGGTCCCAATGAGCAGTTCTTC | CASSVGIGDRGPNEQFF | TRBJ2-1 | . | TRBV9 | TRBD1
TGTGCCTGCTGGGACAGGGCTGGAAACACCATATATTTT | CACWDRAGNTIYF | TRBJ1-3 | . | TRBV30 | TRBD1
TGCGCCAGCAGCCAAGACGACAGGGGCAATCAGCCCCAGCATTTT | CASSQDDRGNQPQHF | TRBJ1-5 | . | TRBV4-1 | TRBD1
TGTGCCAGCAGCTTAGTTAGGGGGGGAGGTTCACCCCTCCACTTT | CASSLVRGGGSPLHF | TRBJ1-6 | . | TRBV11-2 | .
TGTGCCAGCAGCTTAGTTATCCACTACTTATACGAGCAGTACTTC | CASSLVIHYLYEQYF | TRBJ2-7 | . | TRBV7-8 | .
TGTGCCAGCAGCCTTCCTGGGGGCTTAGAGACCCAGTACTTC | CASSLPGGLETQYF | TRBJ2-5 | . | TRBV11-2 | .
TGCGCCAGCAGCCTAACCACCGGGACGGCGGCGGGGGAGCAGTACTTC | CASSLTTGTAAGEQYF | TRBJ2-7 | . | TRBV5-1 | .
TGTGCCAGCAGCTCAGGAAAGCAGGGGGGGAACACCGGGGAGCTGTTTTTT | CASSSGKQGGNTGELFF | TRBJ2-2 | once | TRBV7-9 | .
TGTGCCAGCAGCCGCCCGGGGGGGTCCCAGCATTTT | CASSRPGGSQHF | TRBJ1-5 | . | TRBV5-6 | .
TGTGCCAGCAGCTTGGGCACGAAGGGGGAGGAAAAACTGTTTTTT | CASSLGTKGEEKLFF | TRBJ1-4 | . | TRBV7-3 | .
TGTGCCAGCAGTTACGAGCGTCGACAGCCCCAGCATTTT | CASSYERRQPQHF | TRBJ1-5 | . | TRBV6-5 | .
TGTGCCAGCAGCACTAGGGGGGGTTCTGAAGCTTTCTTT | CASSTRGGSEAFF | TRBJ1-1 | . | TRBV7-2 | .
TGTGCCAGCAGCCCGAGAGGGTGGGGACTACAGTATACGCAGTATTTT | CASSPRGWGLQYTQYF | TRBJ2-3 | . | TRBV7-2 | TRBD2
TGTGCCAGCAGTTGGGGTTTAGGGACAGGGGGCACAGATACGCAGTATTTT | CASSWGLGTGGTDTQYF | TRBJ2-3 | once | TRBV6-2/TRBV6-3 | TRBD1
TGTGCCAGCAGCTTAGCGCCTAGGCCGTGGGAGACCCAGTACTTC | CASSLAPRPWETQYF | TRBJ2-5 | . | TRBV7-2 | .
TGTGCCAGCAGCCCCCGGACAGGGGACACAGATACGCAGTATTTT | CASSPRTGDTDTQYF | TRBJ2-3 | . | TRBV11-3 | TRBD1
TGCAGTGCTAGTGTTTCAGGGTACGGCTACGAGCAGTACTTC | CSASVSGYGYEQYF | TRBJ2-7 | . | TRBV20-1 | .
TGCGCCAGCAGCTCCAGGACAGCTAACACTGAAGCTTTCTTT | CASSSRTANTEAFF | TRBJ1-1 | . | TRBV5-1 | .
TGTGCCAGTAGGGGACCGGGACAGGCTAGGGATGAGCAGTTCTTC | CASRGPGQARDEQFF | TRBJ2-1 | . | TRBV19 | TRBD1
TGCGCCAGCAGCCCCTTGAGGCTAGCGGGGTATGAGCAGTTCTTC | CASSPLRLAGYEQFF | TRBJ2-1 | . | TRBV4-1 | TRBD2